The rows below give T cell receptor beta chains drawn from one sample of a study of T cell repertoires in cytomegalovirus infection. The antigens of these receptors remain unknown. TCRdb re-called the reads through MiXCR, storing one row per CDR3 protein. There are approximately 990,000 distinct CDR3 sequences in the sample; around 29% occur only once, and roughly an eighth lies in the top ten. Sequencing used cultured CD8+ T cells from PBMCs, obtained from culture after CMV antigen stimulation. These receptors came from a human donor in good health (CMV status not recorded). Some clones in this sample may be carry-over from other donors' samples. The CDR3 runs from the conserved cysteine through the conserved F or W. Each record gives: V gene, J gene, clone size, CDR3 protein. The size entry is marked missing in some rows and otherwise reads once, few, many or a size class.

v_call: TRBV12-3/TRBV12-4; j_call: TRBJ2-6; clone_size: few; cdr3_aa: CASSLLAGFSGANVLTF
v_call: TRBV3-1; j_call: TRBJ2-3; clone_size: .; cdr3_aa: CASSLGIGIPNTDTQYF
v_call: TRBV4-2; j_call: TRBJ2-3; clone_size: many; cdr3_aa: CASSHPSDGGLSTDTQYF
v_call: TRBV2; j_call: TRBJ2-1; clone_size: few; cdr3_aa: CASSQRGVLSSYNEQFF
v_call: TRBV10-1; j_call: TRBJ2-3; clone_size: .; cdr3_aa: CASSEWDTSTDTQYF
v_call: TRBV12-3/TRBV12-4; j_call: TRBJ2-3; clone_size: .; cdr3_aa: CASSFWARSTDTQYF
v_call: TRBV12-5; j_call: TRBJ2-3; clone_size: .; cdr3_aa: CASGLGTSGADTQYF
v_call: TRBV9; j_call: TRBJ2-1; clone_size: once; cdr3_aa: CASSVGGVLDNEQFF
v_call: TRBV20-1; j_call: TRBJ2-3; clone_size: .; cdr3_aa: CSARDGGKSTDTQYF
v_call: TRBV12-3/TRBV12-4; j_call: TRBJ1-2; clone_size: .; cdr3_aa: CASSQSQGLRRYGYTF
v_call: TRBV11-3; j_call: TRBJ2-3; clone_size: .; cdr3_aa: CASSPRQGATDTQYF
v_call: TRBV7-2; j_call: TRBJ1-1; clone_size: many; cdr3_aa: CASSLAGVGRAMNTEAFF
v_call: TRBV7-9; j_call: TRBJ2-5; clone_size: .; cdr3_aa: CASSARGSSETQYF
v_call: TRBV5-5; j_call: TRBJ2-1; clone_size: few; cdr3_aa: CASSLGDGVYNEQFF
v_call: TRBV5-1; j_call: TRBJ2-2; clone_size: .; cdr3_aa: CASSFPGLDGELFF
v_call: TRBV27; j_call: TRBJ2-1; clone_size: .; cdr3_aa: CASGIGTTRWDEQFF
v_call: TRBV12-3/TRBV12-4; j_call: TRBJ1-4; clone_size: .; cdr3_aa: CASSPGGLNEKLFF
v_call: TRBV7-6; j_call: TRBJ2-3; clone_size: .; cdr3_aa: CVSSLPPGGSSTDTQYF
v_call: TRBV27; j_call: TRBJ2-7; clone_size: .; cdr3_aa: CASSLPGRLYYF
v_call: TRBV12-3/TRBV12-4; j_call: TRBJ2-5; clone_size: .; cdr3_aa: CASSLPGTGGIDPQETQYF
v_call: TRBV7-6; j_call: TRBJ2-1; clone_size: many; cdr3_aa: CASSSQAPNEQFF
v_call: TRBV6-5; j_call: TRBJ2-7; clone_size: few; cdr3_aa: CASSYGTPGQRYEQYF
v_call: TRBV10-3; j_call: TRBJ1-3; clone_size: .; cdr3_aa: CAITISGGYGSGNTIYF
v_call: TRBV6-4; j_call: TRBJ2-1; clone_size: .; cdr3_aa: CASSEPGLAKPNEQFF
v_call: TRBV7-9; j_call: TRBJ1-3; clone_size: .; cdr3_aa: CASSLRQPTSGNTIYF
v_call: TRBV6-6; j_call: TRBJ1-5; clone_size: .; cdr3_aa: CASSYGRALNQPQHF
v_call: TRBV7-6; j_call: TRBJ1-2; clone_size: .; cdr3_aa: CASSSRTGMANYGYTF
v_call: TRBV6-5; j_call: TRBJ1-1; clone_size: many; cdr3_aa: CASRSRGSNTEAFF
v_call: TRBV7-9; j_call: TRBJ1-5; clone_size: .; cdr3_aa: CASSLAGASSQPQHF
v_call: TRBV5-6; j_call: TRBJ2-7; clone_size: many; cdr3_aa: CASSPAEGYEQYF